This note documents a single T cell receptor beta chain sequence. The V end lost 2 bases, the J end lost 7 bases, and 17 bases lay between the germline ends. This CDR3 contains 15 residues. CDR1 MNHEY and CDR2 SVGAGI come from the germline V gene. This entry is derived from a study of blood T cell repertoires in COVID-19. Overall study context: COVID-19 samples collected from the United States, Italy and Spain covered acute and convalescent phases. In each case, the material was cDNA or gDNA derived from T cells, B-cell-depleted T cells, or PBMCs.

Authors' analysis steps: Reference gene primer amplification yielded estimated nucleated cell counts. Profiling relied on immunoSEQ multiplex PCR, and the TCRdb table lists in-frame clones only, not all of them. The V and J calls and clone size are taken from that table; D and trimming were inferred from the DNA. The sample has some 180,000 clones, roughly 91% seen once. The chain links TRBV6-5 to TRBJ1-1; the D gene is possibly TRBD1 (5 bases). This TCR was recovered from a man between 50 and 59 years old who had recovered from COVID-19. The material sequenced was peripheral blood. CDR3 sequence reads: CASSYKGVNSLEAFF. The CDR3, as DNA: TGTGCCAGCAGTTACAAAGGGGTGAACAGTCTTGAAGCTTTCTTT.